These 13 T cell receptor beta chains came from one sample sequenced in a study of blood T cell repertoires in COVID-19. This table comes from immunoSEQ multiplex PCR, and its TCRdb copy is limited to in-frame clones, with some not included. In the table there are about 100,000 clones, 80% of which are singletons. Sequencing was done on a sample of peripheral blood. Receptors were obtained from a woman between 65 and 79 years old with acute or convalescent COVID-19.

This chain links TRBV29-1 with TRBJ2-7; possibly TRBD1 for D (6 bases). Germline V gene lookup returns CDR1 SQVTM and CDR2 ANQGSEA. There are 15 residues in the CDR3. V was shortened by 6 bases and J by 3 bases, with 21 bases between the two germline ends. The CDR3 reads CSVASRDTLNYEQYF. The CDR3 DNA sequence: TGCAGCGTAGCCTCCCGGGACACACTAAACTACGAGCAGTACTTC.

The chain links TRBV6-5 to TRBJ2-7; possible D gene TRBD1, 5 bases. Between the trimmed V and J ends, which lost 7 bases and 7 bases, there was a span of 17 bases. Germline CDR1 MNHEY, CDR2 SVGAGI. The CDR3 is 13 residues long. Written as DNA, the CDR3 is TGTGCCAGCATCCAGACAGATACGAGGGAGCAGTACTTC. This translates into CASIQTDTREQYF.

The chain is built from TRBV27 and TRBJ2-7; 9 positions match TRBD1. The trim removed 5 bases at V and 9 bases at J, leaving 11 bases unmatched. CDR3 length: 14 residues. Germline V gene lookup returns CDR1 MNHEY and CDR2 SMNVEV (reference sequence). In DNA, the CDR3 is TGTGCCAGCAGTGTAACCGGACAGGGGTGGGTGCAGTACTTC. Protein sequence: CASSVTGQGWVQYF.

V usage is TRBV5-1 and J usage is TRBJ2-5; the match to TRBD1 covers 8 bases. With 7 bases clipped from V and 4 bases from J, the junction kept 9 bases outside the gene matches. This CDR3 spans 14 amino acids. Germline CDR1 SGHRS, CDR2 YFSETQ. DNA of the CDR3: TGCGCCAGCGGCCGACAGGGGTTGGGAGAGACCCAGTACTTC. Translated: CASGRQGLGETQYF. Drawing the rest from reference TRBV5-1 and TRBJ2-5, the complete variable domain is KAGVTQTPRYLIKTRGQQVTLSCSPISGHRSVSWYQQTPGQGLQFLFEYFSETQRNKGNFPGRFSGRQFSNSRSEMNVSTLELGDSALYLCASGRQGLGETQYFGPGTRLLVL.

The genes are TRBV2 and TRBJ2-7; D is perhaps TRBD1 (6 bases). Trimming cost V 4 bases and J 2 bases, with 12 bases left between them. Germline loops: CDR1 SNHLY, CDR2 FYNNEI. This CDR3 has 14 amino acids. CDR3 DNA: TGTGCCAGCAGTGGCCCTGGACAGACCTACGAGCAGTACGTC. Its protein is CASSGPGQTYEQYV.

This clone showed up just once. The chain carries TRBV3-1 (or the pseudogene TRBV3-2) and TRBJ1-6, with TRBD1 matching over 8 bases. The germline gives CDR1 LGHDT, CDR2 YNNKEL (reference sequence). J lost 10 bases, V lost 1 base, and 15 bases had no gene match. The CDR3 spans 18 residues. The CDR3 loop reads CASSQGLQGATRTSPLHF. The DNA of the CDR3 is TGTGCCAGCAGCCAAGGGCTTCAGGGGGCCACGAGGACCTCACCCCTCCACTTT.

The chain uses TRBV30 and TRBJ1-5; D uncertain. Trimming shortened V by 0 bases and J by 3 bases, and 6 bases separated the two germline ends. The length of the CDR3 is 13 residues. Per germline, CDR1 GTSNPN and CDR2 SVGIG (reference sequence). The CDR3 bases are TGTGCCTGGAGTGTCAGGCACAATCAGCCCCAGCATTTT. Protein sequence: CAWSVRHNQPQHF. The variable domain in full, with the rest retrieved from reference TRBV30 and TRBJ1-5, is SQTIHQWPATLVQPVGSPLSLECTVEGTSNPNLYWYRQAAGRGLQLLFYSVGIGQISSEVPQNLSASRPQDRQFILSSKKLLLSDSGFYLCAWSVRHNQPQHFGDGTRLSIL.

This clone was observed a single time. The chain employs TRBV19 and TRBJ2-2, with D tentatively TRBD2 (9 bases). V was pared by 3 bases and J by 0 bases, with 23 bases between. This CDR3 is built from 20 residues. Germline lookup yields CDR1 LNHDA and CDR2 SQIVND (reference sequence). CDR3 sequence reads: CASSIQGASIAGANTGELFF. CDR3 sequence (DNA): TGTGCCAGTAGTATCCAGGGGGCATCGATAGCGGGGGCGAACACCGGGGAGCTGTTTTTT.

This clone was picked up many times. The chain uses TRBV5-1 and TRBJ2-3; 7 positions match TRBD2. Germline CDR1 and CDR2: SGHRS and YFSETQ. Trimming at V came to 6 bases and at J to 2 bases, leaving 12 bases not matched to a gene. CDR3 length equals 16 residues. Written as DNA, the CDR3 is TGCGCCAGCACCAAGGGAACCGGGGGGTACACAGATACGCAGTATTTT. Translating gives CASTKGTGGYTDTQYF.

Worth noting for this clone: At one end the junction does not follow the germline gene, possibly because of a read error. The chain couples TRBV7-8 to TRBJ1-1, with 7 bases that match TRBD1. Germline values: CDR1 SGHVS, CDR2 FQNEAQ. The CDR3 is 14 amino acids. The CDR3 nucleotides read TGTGCCAGCAGCTTAAGGCCCGGGACAGCTGGGCCAAACTTT. Translated, it gives CASSLRPGTAGPNF.

The genes are TRBV7-2 and TRBJ1-1, with D uncertain. CDR1 and CDR2 from the germline V gene are SGHTA and FQGNSA. Trimming left V 1 base short and J 0 bases short, with 6 bases between. The CDR3 is 14 residues long. The CDR3 protein is CASSLERVNTEAFF. Written as DNA, the CDR3 is TGTGCCAGCAGCTTAGAGCGGGTGAACACTGAAGCTTTCTTT.

This chain joins TRBV12-5 and TRBJ2-3; TRBD1 aligns across 8 bases. V was pared by 6 bases and J by 2 bases, with 7 bases of the junction left unmatched. The CDR3 sequence is 15 residues long. Per germline, CDR1 LGHNT and CDR2 FRNRAP. This CDR3 is CASGGTGESTDTQYF. The CDR3 DNA reads as TGTGCTAGTGGGGGGACAGGCGAATCCACAGATACGCAGTATTTT.

The chain carries TRBV7-3 and TRBJ2-3, with a possible D match to TRBD2 (5 bases). The germline CDR1 and CDR2 sequences are SGHTA and FQGTGA. The CDR3 has 12 amino acids. Trimming took off 3 bases at V and 5 bases at J, with 6 bases between the two ends. The CDR3 DNA is TGTGCCAGCAGCTTCGGGAAAGATACGCAGTATTTT. Translation: CASSFGKDTQYF. The whole variable domain, remainder taken from reference TRBV7-3 and TRBJ2-3, is GAGVSQTPSNKVTEKGKYVELRCDPISGHTALYWYRQSLGQGPEFLIYFQGTGAADDSGLPNDRFFAVRPEGSVSTLKIQRTERGDSAVYLCASSFGKDTQYFGPGTRLTVL.